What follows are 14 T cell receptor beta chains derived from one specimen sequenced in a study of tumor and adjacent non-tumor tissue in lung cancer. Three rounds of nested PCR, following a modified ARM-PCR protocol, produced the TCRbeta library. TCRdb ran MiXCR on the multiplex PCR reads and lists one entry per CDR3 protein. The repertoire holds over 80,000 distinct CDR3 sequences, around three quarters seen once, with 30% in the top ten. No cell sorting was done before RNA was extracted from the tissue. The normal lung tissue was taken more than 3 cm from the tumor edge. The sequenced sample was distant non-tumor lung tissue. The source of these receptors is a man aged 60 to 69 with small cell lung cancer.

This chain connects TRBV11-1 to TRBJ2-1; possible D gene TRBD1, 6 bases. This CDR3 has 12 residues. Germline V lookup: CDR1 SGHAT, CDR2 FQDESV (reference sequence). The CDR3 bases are TGTACCACCAGGGGCTTAGATGATGAGCAGTTCTTC. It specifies CTTRGLDDEQFF.

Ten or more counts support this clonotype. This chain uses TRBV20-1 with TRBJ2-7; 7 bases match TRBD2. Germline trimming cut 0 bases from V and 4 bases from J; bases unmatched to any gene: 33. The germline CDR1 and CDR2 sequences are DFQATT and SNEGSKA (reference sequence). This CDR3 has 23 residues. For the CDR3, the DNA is TGCAGTGCTAGAGATGGTCCCCTCCCCCTACTAGCGCCTATACTTCGGAGACGGTACGAGCAGTACGTC. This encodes CSARDGPLPLLAPILRRRYEQYV.

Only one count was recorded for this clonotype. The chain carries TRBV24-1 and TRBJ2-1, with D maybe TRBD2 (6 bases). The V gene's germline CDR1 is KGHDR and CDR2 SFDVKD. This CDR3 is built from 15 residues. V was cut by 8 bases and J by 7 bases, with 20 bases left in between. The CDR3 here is CATNVTGVGGNEQFF. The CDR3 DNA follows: TGTGCCACCAATGTGACGGGAGTAGGTGGGAATGAGCAGTTCTTC.

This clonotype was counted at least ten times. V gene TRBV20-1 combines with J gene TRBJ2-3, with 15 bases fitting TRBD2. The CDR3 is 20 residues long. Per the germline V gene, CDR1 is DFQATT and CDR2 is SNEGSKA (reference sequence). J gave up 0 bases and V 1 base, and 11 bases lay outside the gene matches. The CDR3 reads CSARVPGLAGGTTSTDTQYF. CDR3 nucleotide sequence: TGCAGTGCTAGAGTCCCGGGACTAGCGGGAGGAACTACCAGCACAGATACGCAGTATTTT.

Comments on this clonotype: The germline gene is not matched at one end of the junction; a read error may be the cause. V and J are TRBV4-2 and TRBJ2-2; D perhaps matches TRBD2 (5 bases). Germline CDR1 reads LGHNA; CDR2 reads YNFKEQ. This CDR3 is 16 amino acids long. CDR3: CASSQDLSANTRGLFF. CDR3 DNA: TGTGCCAGCAGTCAAGATCTGAGTGCCAACACCCGGGGGCTGTTTTTT.

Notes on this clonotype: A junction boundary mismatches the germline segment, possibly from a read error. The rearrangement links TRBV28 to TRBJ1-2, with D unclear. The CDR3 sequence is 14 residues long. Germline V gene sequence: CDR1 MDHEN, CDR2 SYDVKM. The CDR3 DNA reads TGTGCCAGCAGTTTGGAGGGCCGAAACTATGACTACACCTTC. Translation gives CASSLEGRNYDYTF.

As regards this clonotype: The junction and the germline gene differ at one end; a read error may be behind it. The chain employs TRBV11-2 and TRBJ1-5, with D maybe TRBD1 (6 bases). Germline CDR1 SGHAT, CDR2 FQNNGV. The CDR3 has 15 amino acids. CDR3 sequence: CGSSPGTRGIQPRHF. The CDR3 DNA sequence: TGTGGCAGCAGCCCCGGGACAAGGGGTATTCAGCCCCGGCATTTT.

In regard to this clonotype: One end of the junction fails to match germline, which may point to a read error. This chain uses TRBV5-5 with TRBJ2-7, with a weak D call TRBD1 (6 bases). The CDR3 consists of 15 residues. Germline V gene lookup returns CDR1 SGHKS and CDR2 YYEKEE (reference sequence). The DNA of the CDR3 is TGTGCCAGCAGCTTGCATACAGGGTCCTCCTACAAGCAATACTTC. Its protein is CASSLHTGSSYKQYF.

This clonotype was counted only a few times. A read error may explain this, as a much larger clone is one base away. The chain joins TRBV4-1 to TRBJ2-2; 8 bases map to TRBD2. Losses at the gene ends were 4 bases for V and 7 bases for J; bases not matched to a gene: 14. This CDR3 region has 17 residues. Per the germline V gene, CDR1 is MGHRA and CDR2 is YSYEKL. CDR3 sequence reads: CASSLVWVAGNIGELFF. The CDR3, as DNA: TGCGCCAGCAGCCTGGTTTGGGTAGCGGGAAATATCGGGGAGCTGTTTTTT.

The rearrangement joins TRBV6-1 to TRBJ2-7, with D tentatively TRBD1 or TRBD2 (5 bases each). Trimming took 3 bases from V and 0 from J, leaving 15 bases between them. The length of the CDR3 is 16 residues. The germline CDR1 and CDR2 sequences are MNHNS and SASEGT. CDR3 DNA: TGTGCCAGCAGTGAGACCGGGACCGCACTCTCCTACGAGCAGTACTTC. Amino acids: CASSETGTALSYEQYF.

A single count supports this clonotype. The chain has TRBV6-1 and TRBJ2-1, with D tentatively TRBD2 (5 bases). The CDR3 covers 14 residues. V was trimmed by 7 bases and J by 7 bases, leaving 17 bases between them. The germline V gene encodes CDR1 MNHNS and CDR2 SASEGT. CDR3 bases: TGTGCCAGCATCCTTAGCGCTAATAGGAATGAGCAGTTCTTC. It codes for CASILSANRNEQFF.

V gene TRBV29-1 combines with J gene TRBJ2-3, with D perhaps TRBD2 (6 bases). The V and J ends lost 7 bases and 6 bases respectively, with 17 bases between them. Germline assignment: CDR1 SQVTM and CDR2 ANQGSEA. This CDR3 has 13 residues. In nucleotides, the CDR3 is TGCAGCGCAGTTTACGGGAGCTGGGATACGCAGTATTTT. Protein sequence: CSAVYGSWDTQYF.

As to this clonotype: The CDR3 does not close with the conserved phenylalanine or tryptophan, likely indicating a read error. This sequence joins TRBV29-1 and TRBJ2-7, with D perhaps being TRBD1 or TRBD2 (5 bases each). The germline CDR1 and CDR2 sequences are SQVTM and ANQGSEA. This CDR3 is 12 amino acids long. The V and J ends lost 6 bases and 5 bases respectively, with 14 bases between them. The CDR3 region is CSVRTGGNEQYI. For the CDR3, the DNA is TGCAGCGTACGGACTGGGGGAAACGAGCAGTACATC.

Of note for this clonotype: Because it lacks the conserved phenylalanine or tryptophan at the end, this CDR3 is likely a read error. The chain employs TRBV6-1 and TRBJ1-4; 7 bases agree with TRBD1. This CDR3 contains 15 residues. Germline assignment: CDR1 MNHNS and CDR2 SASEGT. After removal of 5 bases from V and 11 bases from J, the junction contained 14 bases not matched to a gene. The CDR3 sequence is CASSFGRQGSEKLFY. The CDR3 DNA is TGTGCCAGCAGTTTCGGTCGACAGGGAAGTGAGAAACTGTTTTAT.